This T cell receptor (beta chain) originates from a study of blood T cell repertoires in COVID-19. Study-level information: From the United States, Italy and Spain came samples of acute and convalescent COVID-19. PBMCs, B-cell-depleted T cells, or T cells provided the cDNA or gDNA that made up the material.

Germline CDR1 and CDR2: MNHNS and SASEGT. Deletions cut 3 bases from V and 6 bases from J, with 9 bases between. CDR3 length: 12 residues. Authors' methods: Estimation of nucleated cell counts was performed using reference gene primer amplification. The protocol was immunoSEQ multiplex PCR, while the TCRdb copy is restricted to in-frame clones and leaves out a portion. Clone size and V and J calls were adopted from that table, with D and trimming inferred from the DNA. The repertoire consists of about 100,000 clones, with approximately 86% occurring once and the leading ten covering about 4.6%. The receptor was derived from a human donor in a cohort sampled during active COVID-19. The sample was peripheral blood. The chain employs TRBV6-1 and TRBJ2-7; TRBD2 might be the D (5 bases). The CDR3 sequence: CASSEDGGEQYF. The CDR3 DNA follows: TGTGCCAGCAGTGAGGACGGAGGCGAGCAGTACTTC.